This T cell receptor (beta chain) was found in a study of Graves' ophthalmopathy and Graves' hyperthyroidism. This clonotype showed up many times. TCR beta CDR3 regions were amplified from RNA transcripts. HTBI primers were used in a first-round RT-PCR, which preceded a second-round multiplex PCR. TCRdb called the multiplex PCR reads again in MiXCR, with one record for every CDR3 protein. The top ten hold 7.1% of the sample, which has 500,000 to 700,000 distinct CDR3 sequences, 20% to 25% seen once. V was trimmed by 1 base and J by 0 bases, leaving 16 bases between them. There are 16 residues in the CDR3. The germline V gene encodes CDR1 DFQATT and CDR2 SNEGSKA (reference sequence).

The sample was peripheral blood. This clonotype was sampled from a woman aged 18-30 years with stable Graves' hyperthyroidism. Some clones in this sample may be carry-over from other donors' samples. The chain joins TRBV20-1 to TRBJ2-7; D is possibly TRBD1 or TRBD2 (6 bases each). The CDR3 region has the DNA TGCAGTGCTAGAGCCACAGGGCGGGACTTCTCCTACGAGCAGTACTTC. Its translation: CSARATGRDFSYEQYF.